This record concerns one TCR beta chain sequence. V was pared by 5 bases and J by 2 bases, with 17 bases between. CDR1 MNHEY and CDR2 SMNVEV come from the germline V gene (reference sequence). The CDR3 covers 16 residues. This sample is part of a study of blood T cell repertoires in COVID-19. Profiling relied on immunoSEQ multiplex PCR, and the TCRdb table lists in-frame clones only, not all of them. The sample lists around 260,000 clones, roughly four fifths occurring once. The chain employs TRBV27 and TRBJ2-3; D is uncertain. The sequence was obtained from a woman between 45 and 60 years old who had recovered from COVID-19. Sequenced input: peripheral blood. DNA for the CDR3: TGTGCCAGCAGTAGCTTCCCCCCACTACACACAGATACGCAGTATTTT. Protein sequence: CASSSFPPLHTDTQYF.